The 22 T cell receptor beta chains given below trace back to one sample, sequenced in a study of T cells in Graves' hyperthyroidism and ophthalmopathy. TCR beta CDR3 sequences were amplified from RNA transcripts. With the HTBI primer set, the TCR CDR3 went through a first round of RT-PCR. TCRdb re-called the multiplex PCR reads through MiXCR, storing one row per CDR3 protein. This sample has 300,000 to 350,000 distinct CDR3 sequences, with about a sixth found just once. Material for sequencing was blood. The receptor set was obtained from a middle-aged woman with Graves' ophthalmopathy.

This clonotype was observed many times. This chain connects TRBV12-5 to TRBJ2-7, with 7 bases lining up with TRBD2. This CDR3 is 14 amino acids long. Germline CDR1 and CDR2: LGHNT and FRNRAP. Unmatched junction bases numbered 9, after V lost 8 bases and J lost 2 bases. CDR3 region: CASSGGSGPYEQYF. The CDR3 region has the DNA TGTGCTAGTTCCGGCGGGAGTGGGCCCTACGAGCAGTACTTC.

This clonotype came up many times. V gene TRBV5-4 combines with J gene TRBJ1-1; D unclear. This CDR3 spans 13 amino acids. V dropped 4 bases and J dropped 2 bases, with 9 bases sitting between them. Germline V gene sequence: CDR1 SGHNT, CDR2 YYREEE (reference sequence). As DNA, the CDR3 is TGTGCCAGCAGCCCCAAAGTTAACACTGAAGCTTTCTTT. Translating it yields CASSPKVNTEAFF.

The sample holds many counts of this clonotype. This chain uses TRBV12-3 or TRBV12-4 with TRBJ2-5; D may be TRBD1 or TRBD2 (5 bases each). This CDR3 is built from 17 residues. Trimming removed 6 bases at V and 1 base at J, with 21 bases between. CDR3 sequence: CASSSSHGTPFQETQYF. Here the CDR3 DNA reads TGTGCCAGCAGCTCAAGCCACGGGACGCCTTTCCAAGAGACCCAGTACTTC.

Note on this clonotype: A much more abundant neighbour one base away suggests this may be a read error. The chain combines TRBV29-1 with TRBJ2-4; 8 bases are shared with TRBD2. The V and J ends lost 2 bases and 9 bases, in that order; junction bases with no gene match: 6. The CDR3 has 13 amino acids. Germline lookup yields CDR1 SQVTM and CDR2 ANQGSEA. In nucleotides, the CDR3 is TGCAGCGTTGAAACCCCGGGGGGGAGCATTCAGTACTTC. The encoded protein is CSVETPGGSIQYF.

This clonotype was seen a few times. The chain combines TRBV29-1 with TRBJ2-7; TRBD1 is a possible D gene (6 bases). With 4 bases removed from V and 7 bases from J, the gap between germline ends came to 20 bases. The CDR3 runs to 14 residues. Germline V gene sequence: CDR1 SQVTM, CDR2 ANQGSEA. DNA of the CDR3: TGCAGCGTTGCGGACAGCTTCTCGAAAATAGAGCAGTACTTC. It is translated as CSVADSFSKIEQYF.

This clonotype has more than one count but fewer than ten. This rearrangement joins TRBV6-1 to TRBJ2-7, with 8 bases that match TRBD2. The V gene end was trimmed by 6 bases and the J gene end by 6 bases; junction bases not matched to a gene: 7. The CDR3 has 13 residues. CDR1 is MNHNS, CDR2 SASEGT, per germline. The CDR3: CASRGAGVFEQYF. In DNA form, the CDR3 reads TGTGCCAGCAGGGGAGCGGGAGTCTTCGAGCAGTACTTC.

In this sample, this clonotype turned up many times. The rearrangement joins TRBV10-3 to TRBJ2-2; 7 bases match TRBD1. The CDR3 sequence is 13 residues long. V lost 10 bases, J lost 4 bases, and 6 bases stayed unmatched. Germline CDR1 reads ENHRY; CDR2 reads SYGVKD. The CDR3 loop is CANADRPTGELFF. CDR3 sequence (DNA): TGTGCCAATGCGGACAGGCCCACCGGGGAGCTGTTTTTT.

This clonotype was recorded at least ten times. The chain combines TRBV6-1 with TRBJ2-7; the match to TRBD1 covers 10 bases. The CDR3 has 15 residues. From germline, CDR1 is MNHNS and CDR2 SASEGT. J lost 5 bases, V lost 2 bases, and 6 bases had no gene match. This CDR3 reads CASSEWGDRGDEQYF. CDR3 in DNA: TGTGCCAGCAGTGAATGGGGGGACAGGGGCGACGAGCAGTACTTC.

There are many counts of this clonotype. The chain couples TRBV4-1 to TRBJ2-5; no clear D. Germline V gives CDR1 MGHRA, CDR2 YSYEKL. The V end was cut by 8 bases, the J end by 5 bases, with 15 bases between. CDR3 length: 13 amino acids. CDR3 in amino acids: CASAIGLAETQYF. As DNA, the CDR3 is TGCGCCAGCGCAATCGGCCTCGCGGAGACCCAGTACTTC.

The chain uses TRBV12-3 or TRBV12-4 and TRBJ2-7; TRBD1 matches at 8 bases. V lost 6 bases, J lost 3 bases, and 4 bases stayed unmatched. CDR3 length: 13 amino acids. The CDR3 bases are TGTGCCAGCAGGCGACAGGGGAACTACGAGCAGTACTTC. It is translated as CASRRQGNYEQYF.

This clonotype was counted ten times or more. A much larger clone is a single base away; this may be a read error. V usage is TRBV7-2 and J usage is TRBJ2-7; 10 nucleotides match TRBD2. Trimming at V came to 5 bases and at J to 2 bases, leaving 3 bases not matched to a gene. Germline CDR1 reads SGHTA; CDR2 reads FQGNSA. The CDR3 consists of 14 residues. As DNA, the CDR3 is TGTGCCAGCAGCGAAAGCGGGAGGGCCTACGAGCAGTACTTC. Translated: CASSESGRAYEQYF.

This clonotype has at least ten counts. The V call is TRBV29-1, the J call TRBJ1-2; D uncertain. Trimming took 5 bases from V and 8 from J, leaving 12 bases between them. Germline V CDR1 and CDR2: SQVTM, ANQGSEA. The CDR3 has 11 residues. CDR3 bases: TGCAGCGTTATAGTGACGCGCGGCTACACCTTC. It translates to CSVIVTRGYTF.

In this sample, this clonotype turned up a few times. Just one base apart from a much larger clone, this may be a read error. The genes are TRBV6-1 and TRBJ1-1; D is unresolved. Germline CDR1 reads MNHNS; CDR2 reads SASEGT. This CDR3 spans 15 amino acids. CDR3 amino acids: CASGESPGWGTEAFF. CDR3 coding DNA: TGTGCCAGCGGTGAAAGCCCGGGTTGGGGAACTGAAGCTTTCTTT.

There are many counts of this clonotype. The chain combines TRBV6-5 with TRBJ2-2; 12 bases match TRBD1. J gave up 7 bases and V 0 bases, and 3 bases lay outside the gene matches. Germline V gene data show CDR1 as MNHEY and CDR2 as SVGAGI. CDR3 length: 16 amino acids. CDR3 amino acids: CASSYSGTGGHGELFF. For the CDR3, the DNA is TGTGCCAGCAGTTACTCCGGGACAGGGGGCCACGGGGAGCTGTTTTTT.

V is TRBV6-1 and J is TRBJ2-2; 8 bases map to TRBD2. CDR3 length equals 14 residues. Per the germline V gene, CDR1 is MNHNS and CDR2 is SASEGT. V lost 8 bases, J lost 6 bases, and 8 bases stayed unmatched. The DNA of the CDR3 is TGTGCCAGCGGGAGACTAGCGTCATCCGGGGAGCTGTTTTTT. Translation gives CASGRLASSGELFF.

CDR3 in DNA: TGTGCCAGCACAACTAGCGGAGGGGAGACCCAGTACTTC. Protein product: CASTTSGGETQYF. This chain uses TRBV6-1 with TRBJ2-5; 8 nucleotides align to TRBD2. Looked up from germline, CDR1 is MNHNS and CDR2 is SASEGT. Losses at the gene ends were 7 bases for V and 5 bases for J; bases not matched to a gene: 6. This CDR3 spans 13 amino acids.

This clonotype was counted ten times or more. This sequence joins TRBV7-2 and TRBJ2-5; 8 nucleotides line up with TRBD2. Germline V gene sequence: CDR1 SGHTA, CDR2 FQGNSA. This CDR3 is built from 14 residues. V lost 7 bases to trimming and J lost 1 base; unmatched junction nucleotides: 5. CDR3: CASTLAGGQETQYF. CDR3 sequence (DNA): TGTGCCAGCACCCTGGCGGGGGGCCAAGAGACCCAGTACTTC.

This clonotype has ten or more counts. CDR3 protein: CASSETGIIPMNTEAFF. For the CDR3, the DNA is TGTGCCAGCAGTGAGACAGGGATTATCCCCATGAACACTGAAGCTTTCTTT. The chain carries TRBV2 and TRBJ1-1; 7 bases agree with TRBD1. Germline V gene lookup returns CDR1 SNHLY and CDR2 FYNNEI. With V trimmed by 3 bases and J by 0 bases, 10 bases remained unmatched. The CDR3 length is 17 residues.

This clonotype was recorded at least ten times. The rearrangement uses TRBV28 and TRBJ1-1; no clear D. This CDR3 region has 14 residues. The ends were cut back, 4 bases at V and 0 bases at J, with 9 bases in the middle. Germline assignment: CDR1 MDHEN and CDR2 SYDVKM. CDR3 loop: CASSSVYMNTEAFF. Written as DNA, the CDR3 is TGTGCCAGCAGTTCCGTATACATGAACACTGAAGCTTTCTTT.

The sample holds a few counts of this clonotype. The chain is built from TRBV30 and TRBJ1-5; D uncertain. CDR1 and CDR2 from the germline V gene are GTSNPN and SVGIG (reference sequence). V dropped 5 bases and J dropped 6 bases, with 14 bases sitting between them. This CDR3 has 13 amino acids. CDR3 DNA sequence: TGTGCCTGGGGGGTTTCGGCTGGTCAGCCCCAGCATTTT. The encoded protein is CAWGVSAGQPQHF.

This clonotype was observed many times. The chain has TRBV6-2 or TRBV6-3 and TRBJ2-2; D is perhaps TRBD2 (5 bases). Germline lookup yields CDR1 MNHEY and CDR2 SVGEGT. The CDR3 is made up of 14 amino acids. V shed 11 bases and J shed 2 bases, with 15 bases lying between them. In nucleotides, the CDR3 is TGTGCCGGGCGCAGGACTCATAACACCGGGGAGCTGTTTTTT. This gives the protein CAGRRTHNTGELFF.

This clonotype showed up many times. V usage is TRBV6-1 and J usage is TRBJ1-2, with D possibly being TRBD1 (6 bases). This CDR3 contains 14 residues. Germline CDR1 is MNHNS and CDR2 is SASEGT. V gave up 6 bases and J gave up 0 bases, with 11 bases separating them. CDR3 sequence: CASSLDSPNYGYTF. For the CDR3, the DNA is TGTGCCAGCAGCTTGGACAGCCCTAACTATGGCTACACCTTC.